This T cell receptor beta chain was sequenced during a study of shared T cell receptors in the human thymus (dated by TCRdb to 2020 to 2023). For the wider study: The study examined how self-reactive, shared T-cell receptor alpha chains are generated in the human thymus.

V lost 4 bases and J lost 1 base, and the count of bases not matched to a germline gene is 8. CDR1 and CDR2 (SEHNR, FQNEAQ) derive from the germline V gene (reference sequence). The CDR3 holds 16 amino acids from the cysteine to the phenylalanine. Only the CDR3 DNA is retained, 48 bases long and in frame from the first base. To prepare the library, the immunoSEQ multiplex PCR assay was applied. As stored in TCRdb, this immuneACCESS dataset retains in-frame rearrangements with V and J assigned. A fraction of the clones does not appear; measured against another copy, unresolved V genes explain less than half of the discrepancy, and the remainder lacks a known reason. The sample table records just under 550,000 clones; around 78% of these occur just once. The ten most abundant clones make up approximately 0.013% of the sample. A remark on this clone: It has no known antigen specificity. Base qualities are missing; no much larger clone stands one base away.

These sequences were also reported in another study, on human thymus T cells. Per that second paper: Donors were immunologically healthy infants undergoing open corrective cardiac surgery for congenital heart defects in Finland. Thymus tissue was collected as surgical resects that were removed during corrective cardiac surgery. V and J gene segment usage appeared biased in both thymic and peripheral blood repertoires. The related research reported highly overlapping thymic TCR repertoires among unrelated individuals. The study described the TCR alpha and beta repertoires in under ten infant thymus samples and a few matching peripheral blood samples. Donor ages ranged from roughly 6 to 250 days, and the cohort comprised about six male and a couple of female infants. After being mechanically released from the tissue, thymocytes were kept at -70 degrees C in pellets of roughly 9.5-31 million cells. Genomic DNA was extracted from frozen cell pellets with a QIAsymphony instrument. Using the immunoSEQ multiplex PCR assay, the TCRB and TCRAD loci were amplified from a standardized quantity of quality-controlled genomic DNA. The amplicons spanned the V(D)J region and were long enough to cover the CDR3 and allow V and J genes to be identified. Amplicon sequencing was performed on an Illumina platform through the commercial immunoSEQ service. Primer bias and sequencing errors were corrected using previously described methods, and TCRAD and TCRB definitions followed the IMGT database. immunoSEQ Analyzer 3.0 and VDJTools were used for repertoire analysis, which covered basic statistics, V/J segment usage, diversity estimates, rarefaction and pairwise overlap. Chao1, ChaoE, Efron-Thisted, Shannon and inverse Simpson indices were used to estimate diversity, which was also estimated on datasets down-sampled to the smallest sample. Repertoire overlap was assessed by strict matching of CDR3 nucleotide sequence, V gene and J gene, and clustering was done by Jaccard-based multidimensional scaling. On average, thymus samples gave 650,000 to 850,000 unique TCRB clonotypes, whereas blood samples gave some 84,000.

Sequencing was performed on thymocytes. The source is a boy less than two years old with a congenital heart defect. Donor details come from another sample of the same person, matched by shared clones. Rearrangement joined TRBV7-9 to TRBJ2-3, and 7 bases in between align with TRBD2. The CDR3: CASSYHLAECTDTQYF. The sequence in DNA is TGTGCCAGCAGCTACCACCTAGCGGAATGCACAGATACGCAGTATTTT.